Below are 29 T cell receptor beta chains sequenced from a single sample in a study of T cell repertoires in cytomegalovirus infection. TCRdb re-derived calls from the reads in MiXCR, one entry per CDR3 protein. This table has hundreds of thousands of distinct CDR3 sequences, 20% to 30% appearing once. Sequenced input: CD8+ T cells from PBMCs. The receptor set was obtained from a human donor in good health (CMV status not recorded). Some clones in this sample may be carry-over from other donors' samples.

The chain's CDR3 is CSSLDRGREQYF. In nucleotides, the CDR3 is TGCAGCTCCCTGGACAGGGGGCGTGAGCAGTACTTC. The rearrangement uses TRBV29-1 and TRBJ2-7; 11 bases are a match to TRBD1. V dropped 8 bases and J dropped 7; count of bases not matched to a gene: 7. Germline-derived CDR1 and CDR2 are SQVTM and ANQGSEA. This CDR3 is built from 12 residues.

This clonotype was observed a handful of times. One end of the junction does not line up with germline, which may come from a read error. This chain's CDR3 is CASSTGMGADTQYF. In DNA, the CDR3 is TGTGCCAGCAGTACTGGTATGGGCGCAGATACGCAGTATTTT. The V and J genes are TRBV4-1 and TRBJ2-3; no reliable D call. The germline V gene encodes CDR1 MGHRA and CDR2 YSYEKL. The CDR3 consists of 14 residues.

CDR3 region: CASSQTTSGGFVDTQYF. The CDR3 DNA sequence: TGTGCCAGCAGCCAAACGACTAGCGGGGGTTTCGTGGATACGCAGTATTTT. The chain links TRBV4-2 to TRBJ2-3, with TRBD2 matching 12 bases. V trimming: 2 bases; J trimming: 6 bases; junction bases outside the gene matches: 9. The CDR3 is 17 residues long. Germline CDR1 LGHNA, CDR2 YNFKEQ.

This clonotype was picked up many times. V is TRBV7-2 and J is TRBJ2-3; 16 bases fit TRBD2. This CDR3 is built from 20 residues. With 0 bases clipped from V and 2 bases from J, the junction kept 8 bases outside the gene matches. Looked up from germline, CDR1 is SGHTA and CDR2 is FQGNSA. The DNA for the CDR3 is TGTGCCAGCAGCTTAGCTGGGGGACTAGCGGGGGGGCTTATCACAGATACGCAGTATTTT. The encoded protein is CASSLAGGLAGGLITDTQYF.

The chain combines TRBV29-1 with TRBJ2-5; D might be TRBD1 (6 bases). The CDR3 sequence is 15 residues long. Germline V CDR1 and CDR2: SQVTM, ANQGSEA. Trimming took off 2 bases at V and 1 base at J, with 14 bases between the two ends. CDR3 residues: CSVEFLGAPQETQYF. CDR3 DNA: TGCAGCGTTGAATTTCTGGGGGCGCCCCAAGAGACCCAGTACTTC.

CDR3 coding DNA: TGCAGTGCTAGAGATTTGCTAGTAGGAGAAAAACTGTTTTTT. It yields the protein CSARDLLVGEKLFF. This rearrangement joins TRBV20-1 to TRBJ1-4; D gene ambiguous. This CDR3 region has 14 residues. Germline V gene data show CDR1 as DFQATT and CDR2 as SNEGSKA (reference sequence). Trimming took off 0 bases at V and 8 bases at J, with 13 bases between the two ends.

This clonotype was counted ten times or more. The V gene is TRBV7-6, the J gene TRBJ1-4; D unclear. Germline V gene lookup returns CDR1 SGHVS and CDR2 FNYEAQ. This CDR3 is built from 15 residues. V was shortened by 6 bases and J by 7 bases, with 18 bases between the two germline ends. The CDR3 DNA sequence: TGTGCCAGCAGTCGACGCCTCTATGGGAGTGAAAAACTGTTTTTT. Encoded protein: CASSRRLYGSEKLFF.

This clonotype was recorded a few times. This chain uses TRBV7-9 with TRBJ2-1; D is undetermined. The length of the CDR3 is 13 residues. Between the trimmed V and J ends, which lost 7 bases and 0 bases, there was a span of 7 bases. The germline gives CDR1 SEHNR, CDR2 FQNEAQ (reference sequence). The DNA for the CDR3 is TGTGCCAGCACGGTTTACTCCTACAATGAGCAGTTCTTC. Translating it yields CASTVYSYNEQFF.

This clonotype was detected ten times or more. This chain uses TRBV7-2 with TRBJ1-1, with 10 bases that match TRBD1. Looked up from germline, CDR1 is SGHTA and CDR2 is FQGNSA. The V segment lost 3 bases and the J segment 4 bases; nucleotides outside the gene matches: 2. The CDR3 has 14 amino acids. As DNA, the CDR3 is TGTGCCAGCAGCTTGGACAGGGGGACCACTGAAGCTTTCTTT. Encoded protein: CASSLDRGTTEAFF.

The table lists this clonotype with many counts. V gene TRBV7-2 combines with J gene TRBJ2-3; 8 bases are shared with TRBD1. This CDR3 is 17 amino acids long. Germline trimming cut 1 base from V and 4 bases from J; bases unmatched to any gene: 10. The V gene's germline CDR1 is SGHTA and CDR2 FQGNSA. The CDR3, as DNA: TGTGCCAGCAGCTTAGTGTTCGGCAGGGGGCCTTCAGATACGCAGTATTTT. This encodes CASSLVFGRGPSDTQYF.

Ten or more counts support this clonotype. This chain links TRBV7-2 with TRBJ2-3, with TRBD2 matching 15 bases. V was clipped by 6 bases and J by 14 bases; unmatched bases: 12. There are 15 residues in the CDR3. Per the germline V gene, CDR1 is SGHTA and CDR2 is FQGNSA. The CDR3 coding sequence is TGTGCCAGCAGTTCGGGACTAGCGGGGGGCCCTCAAAGGTATTTT. This codes for CASSSGLAGGPQRYF. Full variable domain (remainder filled in from reference TRBV7-2 and TRBJ2-3): GAGVSQSPSNKVTEKGKDVELRCDPISGHTALYWYRQSLGQGLEFLIYFQGNSAPDKSGLPSDRFSAERTGGSVSTLTIQRTQQEDSAVYLCASSSGLAGGPQRYFGPGTRLTVL.

This chain links TRBV7-9 with TRBJ2-7; tentative D call: TRBD1 (6 bases). Germline values: CDR1 SEHNR, CDR2 FQNEAQ (reference sequence). Trimming shortened V by 0 bases and J by 2 bases, and 11 bases separated the two germline ends. The CDR3 length is 15 residues. The CDR3 loop is CASSLAWDTTYEQYF. The CDR3 DNA reads as TGTGCCAGCAGCTTAGCCTGGGACACAACCTACGAGCAGTACTTC. Filled out from reference TRBV7-9 and TRBJ2-7, the complete variable domain reads DTGVSQNPRHKITKRGQNVTFRCDPISEHNRLYWYRQTLGQGPEFLTYFQNEAQLEKSRLLSDRFSAERPKGSFSTLEIQRTEQGDSAMYLCASSLAWDTTYEQYFGPGTRLTVT.

This chain links TRBV20-1 with TRBJ2-2; the match to TRBD2 covers 8 bases. V lost 0 bases and J lost 4; bases outside the gene matches: 10. Germline values: CDR1 DFQATT, CDR2 SNEGSKA (reference sequence). This CDR3 has 17 amino acids. The CDR3 DNA is TGCAGTGCTAGAGAAGCGGGGGTGTCGTTCGGCACCGGGGAGCTGTTTTTT. Its protein product is CSAREAGVSFGTGELFF.

The chain is built from TRBV29-1 and TRBJ2-7, with 11 bases aligning to TRBD2. CDR3 size: 15 residues. Germline V lookup: CDR1 SQVTM, CDR2 ANQGSEA. V was clipped by 0 bases and J by 5 bases; unmatched bases: 6. CDR3 sequence (DNA): TGCAGCGTTGAAGATCGTGGGACTAGCGGCCACGAGCAGTACTTC. Protein sequence: CSVEDRGTSGHEQYF.

This clonotype was detected once. One junction end disagrees with the germline gene, perhaps due to a read error. The chain has TRBV7-1 and TRBJ1-1; D is unresolved. TRBV7-1 is labeled an ORF, and its function is uncertain. CDR3 length: 12 amino acids. The CDR3 protein is CANSPPRTEAFF. CDR3 DNA: TGTGCCAACAGCCCGCCAAGGACTGAAGCTTTCTTT.

The rearrangement links TRBV28 to TRBJ1-2; no firm D call. The V end was cut by 3 bases, the J end by 6 bases, with 8 bases between. This CDR3 is built from 12 residues. Per the germline V gene, CDR1 is MDHEN and CDR2 is SYDVKM. CDR3 DNA sequence: TGTGCCAGCAGTTTCCTCTCAAATGGCTACACCTTC. This encodes CASSFLSNGYTF.

This clonotype was counted between two and nine times. This chain uses TRBV5-6 with TRBJ2-7, with TRBD1 matching 10 bases. J gave up 2 bases and V 4 bases, and 6 bases lay outside the gene matches. Germline lookup yields CDR1 SGHDT and CDR2 YYEEEE. CDR3 length: 15 amino acids. The CDR3 protein is CASSGDRGLTYEQYV. CDR3 coding DNA: TGTGCCAGCAGCGGGGACAGGGGATTGACCTACGAGCAGTACGTC.

V usage is TRBV5-4 and J usage is TRBJ1-2, with a possible D match to TRBD1 (6 bases). Trimming pared 0 bases from V and 6 bases from J, leaving 9 bases between. The length of the CDR3 is 13 residues. Germline lookup yields CDR1 SGHNT and CDR2 YYREEE (reference sequence). The CDR3 bases are TGTGCCAGCAGCTTGGCGGACAGAGATGGCTACACCTTC. Amino acids: CASSLADRDGYTF.

J is TRBJ1-5 and V is TRBV6-6; TRBD1 agrees at 7 bases. The junction had 10 bases not matched to a gene; V was cut back by 5 bases and J by 6 bases. The CDR3 has 15 amino acids. Germline V gene sequence: CDR1 MNHNY, CDR2 SVGAGI (reference sequence). The DNA of the CDR3 is TGTGCCAGCAGTGTTCGACAGGGTTTTTCTCAGCCCCAGCATTTT. This translates into CASSVRQGFSQPQHF.

This clonotype was seen more than once but under ten times. The chain joins TRBV6-1 to TRBJ1-1; D is unresolved. This CDR3 has 13 amino acids. Trimming took 2 bases from V and 11 from J, leaving 15 bases between them. CDR1 is MNHNS and CDR2 is SASEGT in the germline V gene. The CDR3 nucleotides are TGTGCCAGCAGTGAATGGGAACCGGGTGAGGCTTTCTTT. Encoded protein: CASSEWEPGEAFF.

Many counts were recorded for this clonotype. The CDR3 loop is CASSFPITEAFF. The CDR3 DNA is TGTGCCAGCAGCTTCCCAATTACTGAAGCTTTCTTT. The chain combines TRBV7-9 with TRBJ1-1, with no clear D. The germline V and J ends were trimmed by 3 bases and 5 bases, with 7 bases remaining between them. This CDR3 is 12 amino acids long. Germline CDR1 reads SEHNR; CDR2 reads FQNEAQ (reference sequence).

This clonotype was counted only a few times. The V and J genes are TRBV14 and TRBJ1-6, with D perhaps matching TRBD1 (6 bases). Trimming left V 1 base short and J 13 bases short, with 11 bases between. The CDR3 runs 13 residues. The V gene's germline CDR1 is SGHDN and CDR2 FVKESK. The CDR3 region is CASSQAVGGPLHF. CDR3 DNA: TGTGCCAGCAGCCAAGCCGTTGGGGGCCCCCTCCACTTT.

This chain uses TRBV7-8 with TRBJ2-3; TRBD2 matches at 7 bases. Germline CDR1 and CDR2: SGHVS and FQNEAQ. J lost 4 bases, V lost 5 bases, and 24 bases had no gene match. The CDR3 runs to 20 residues. CDR3 in amino acids: CASSGGSVIHSTRRADTQYF. In DNA form, the CDR3 reads TGTGCCAGCAGCGGCGGGAGTGTCATACATTCTACCCGCAGGGCAGATACGCAGTATTTT.

With regard to this clonotype: A much larger clone lies one base from this, so it may be a read error. The J gene is TRBJ2-1, the V gene TRBV28, with D uncertain. The CDR3 is 12 residues long. The germline gives CDR1 MDHEN, CDR2 SYDVKM. The CDR3 sequence: CVSSKLINEQFF. CDR3 nucleotides: TGTGTCAGCAGTAAACTCATCAATGAGCAGTTCTTC.

Worth noting for this clonotype: A much bigger clone sits one base away, suggesting this may be a read error. The V and J genes are TRBV7-8 and TRBJ1-5; tentative D call: TRBD1 (6 bases). Germline CDR1 SGHVS, CDR2 FQNEAQ. This CDR3 has 15 amino acids. The CDR3 loop is CASSLLGGGNPPQHF. The CDR3 DNA reads as TGTGCCAGCAGCTTACTAGGGGGAGGCAATCCGCCCCAGCATTTT.

This clonotype was seen more than once but under ten times. The chain recombines TRBV6-2 or TRBV6-3 with TRBJ2-3; no firm D call. The CDR3 extends over 12 amino acids. V gave up 2 bases and J gave up 6 bases, with 6 bases separating them. The germline V gene has CDR1 MNHEY and CDR2 SVGEGT. The CDR3 sequence is CASSYPSDTQYF. The CDR3, as DNA: TGTGCCAGCAGTTACCCTTCGGATACGCAGTATTTT.

There are many counts of this clonotype. The chain couples TRBV7-6 to TRBJ1-1, with TRBD1 matching over 8 bases. Germline assignment: CDR1 SGHVS and CDR2 FNYEAQ. The CDR3 extends over 16 amino acids. The V segment lost 5 bases and the J segment 6 bases; nucleotides outside the gene matches: 14. In nucleotides, the CDR3 is TGTGCCAGCAGCCCGGCGGGGCAGGGGGCGCGCGCTGAAGCTTTCTTT. Translating gives CASSPAGQGARAEAFF.

The chain combines TRBV28 with TRBJ1-1; D not resolved. V was clipped by 7 bases and J by 0 bases, with 15 bases between them. Germline-derived CDR1 and CDR2 are MDHEN and SYDVKM. This CDR3 region has 15 residues. The DNA for the CDR3 is TGTGCCAGCACCCATGGCAGGCTGATGAACACTGAAGCTTTCTTT. This gives the protein CASTHGRLMNTEAFF.

As regards this clonotype: Mismatch with germline at one junction end may stem from a read error. The genes are TRBV2 and TRBJ2-1; D gene uncertain. Germline CDR1 is SNHLY and CDR2 is FYNNEI. CDR3 size: 14 residues. The CDR3 here is CASSVMGSYNEQFF. CDR3 sequence (DNA): TGTGCCAGCAGTGTAATGGGTTCCTATAATGAGCAGTTCTTC.